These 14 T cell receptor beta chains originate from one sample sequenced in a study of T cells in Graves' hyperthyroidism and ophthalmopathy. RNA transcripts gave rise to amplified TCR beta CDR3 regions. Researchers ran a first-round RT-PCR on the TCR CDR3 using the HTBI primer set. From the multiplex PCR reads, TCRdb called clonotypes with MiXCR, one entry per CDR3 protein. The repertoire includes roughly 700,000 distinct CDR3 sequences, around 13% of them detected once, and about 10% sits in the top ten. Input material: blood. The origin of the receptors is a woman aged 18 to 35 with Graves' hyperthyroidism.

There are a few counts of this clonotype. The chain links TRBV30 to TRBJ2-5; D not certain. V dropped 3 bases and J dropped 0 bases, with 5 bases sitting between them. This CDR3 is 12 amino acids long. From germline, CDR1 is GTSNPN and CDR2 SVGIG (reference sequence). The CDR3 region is CAWRGNQETQYF. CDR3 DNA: TGTGCCTGGAGGGGAAACCAAGAGACCCAGTACTTC.

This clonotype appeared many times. The CDR3 sequence: CASSQDVGGVGETQYF. In DNA form, the CDR3 reads TGCGCCAGCAGCCAAGACGTAGGAGGGGTTGGCGAGACCCAGTACTTC. The rearrangement uses TRBV4-3 and TRBJ2-5; the D gene is possibly TRBD2 (6 bases). The CDR3 is 16 amino acids. V was cut by 0 bases and J by 5 bases, with 16 bases left in between. Germline assignment: CDR1 LGHNA and CDR2 YSLEER.

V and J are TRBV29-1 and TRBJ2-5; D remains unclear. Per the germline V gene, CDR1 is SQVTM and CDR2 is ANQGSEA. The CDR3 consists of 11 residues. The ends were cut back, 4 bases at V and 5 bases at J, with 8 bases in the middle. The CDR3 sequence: CSVALLETQYF. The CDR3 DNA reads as TGCAGCGTTGCCTTACTGGAGACCCAGTACTTC.

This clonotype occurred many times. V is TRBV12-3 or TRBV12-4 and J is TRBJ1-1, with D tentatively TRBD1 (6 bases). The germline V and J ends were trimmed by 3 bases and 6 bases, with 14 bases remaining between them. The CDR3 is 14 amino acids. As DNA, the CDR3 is TGTGCCAGCAGTTTCCCACAGGGACTCTCTGAAGCTTTCTTT. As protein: CASSFPQGLSEAFF.

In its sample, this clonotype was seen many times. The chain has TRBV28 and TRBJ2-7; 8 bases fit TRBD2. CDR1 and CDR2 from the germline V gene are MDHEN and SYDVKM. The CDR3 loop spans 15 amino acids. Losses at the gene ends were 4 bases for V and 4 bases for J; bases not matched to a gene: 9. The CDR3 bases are TGTGCCAGCAGTTCCCCCGGGACTAGGCAATACGAGCAGTACTTC. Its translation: CASSSPGTRQYEQYF.

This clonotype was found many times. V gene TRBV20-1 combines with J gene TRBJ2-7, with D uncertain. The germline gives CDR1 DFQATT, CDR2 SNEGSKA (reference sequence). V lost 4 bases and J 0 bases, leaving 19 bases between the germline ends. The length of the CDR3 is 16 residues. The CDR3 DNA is TGCAGTGCTATCCCCTCACGGACGTTTAGCTCCTACGAGCAGTACTTC. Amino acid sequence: CSAIPSRTFSSYEQYF.

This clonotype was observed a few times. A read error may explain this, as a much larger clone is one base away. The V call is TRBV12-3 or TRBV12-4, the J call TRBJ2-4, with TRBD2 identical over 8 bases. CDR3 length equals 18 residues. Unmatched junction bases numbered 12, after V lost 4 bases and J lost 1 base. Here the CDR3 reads CASSSGLAGVGAKNIQYF. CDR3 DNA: TGTGCCAGCAGTTCCGGACTAGCCGGGGTTGGGGCCAAAAACATTCAGTACTTC.

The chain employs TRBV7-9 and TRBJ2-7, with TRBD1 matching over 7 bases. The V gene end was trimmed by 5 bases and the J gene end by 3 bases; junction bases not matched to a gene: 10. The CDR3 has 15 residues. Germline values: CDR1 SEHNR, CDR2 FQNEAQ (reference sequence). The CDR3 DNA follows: TGTGCCAGCAGCGTGACAGGGACCGGGATCTACGAGCAGTACTTC. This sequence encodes CASSVTGTGIYEQYF.

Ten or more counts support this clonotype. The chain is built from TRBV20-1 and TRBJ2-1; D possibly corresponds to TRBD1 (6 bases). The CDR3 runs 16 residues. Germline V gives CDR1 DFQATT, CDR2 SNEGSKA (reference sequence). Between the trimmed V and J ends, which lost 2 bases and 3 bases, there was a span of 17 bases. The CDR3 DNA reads TGCAGTGCTAGACGACAGGTTTTCGGAAACTACAATGAGCAGTTCTTC. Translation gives CSARRQVFGNYNEQFF.

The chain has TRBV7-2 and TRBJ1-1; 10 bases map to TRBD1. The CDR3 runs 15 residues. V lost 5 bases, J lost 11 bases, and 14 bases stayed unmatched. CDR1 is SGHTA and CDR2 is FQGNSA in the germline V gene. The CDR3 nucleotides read TGTGCCAGCAGCATAACCGACAGGGGGCTGCTTGAGGCTTTCTTT. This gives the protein CASSITDRGLLEAFF.

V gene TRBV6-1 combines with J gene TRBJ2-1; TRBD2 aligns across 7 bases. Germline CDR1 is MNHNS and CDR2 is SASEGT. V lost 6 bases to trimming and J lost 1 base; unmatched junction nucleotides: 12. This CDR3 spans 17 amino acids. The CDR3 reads CASSLPRWEGSYNEQFF. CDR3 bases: TGTGCCAGCAGCCTTCCCCGCTGGGAGGGTTCCTACAATGAGCAGTTCTTC.

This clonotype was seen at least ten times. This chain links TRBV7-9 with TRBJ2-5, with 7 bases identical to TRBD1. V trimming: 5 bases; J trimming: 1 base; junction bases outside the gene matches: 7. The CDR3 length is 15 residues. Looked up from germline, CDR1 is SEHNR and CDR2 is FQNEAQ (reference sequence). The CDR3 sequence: CASSDYRGPQETQYF. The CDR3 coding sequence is TGTGCCAGCAGCGACTACAGGGGACCCCAAGAGACCCAGTACTTC.

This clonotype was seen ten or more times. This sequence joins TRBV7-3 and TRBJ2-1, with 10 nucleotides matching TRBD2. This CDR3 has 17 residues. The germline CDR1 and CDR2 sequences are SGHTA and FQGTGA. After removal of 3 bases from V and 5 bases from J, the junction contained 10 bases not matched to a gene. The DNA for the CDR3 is TGTGCCAGCAGCTTGGGTCTCGGTCTAGCGGGGGACAATGAGCAGTTCTTC. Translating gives CASSLGLGLAGDNEQFF.

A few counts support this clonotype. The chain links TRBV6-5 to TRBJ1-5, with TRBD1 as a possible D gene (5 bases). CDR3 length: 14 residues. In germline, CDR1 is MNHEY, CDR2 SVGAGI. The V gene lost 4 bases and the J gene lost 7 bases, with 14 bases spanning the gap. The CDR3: CASSSPGPHQPQHF. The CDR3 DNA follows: TGTGCCAGCAGTTCCCCGGGGCCTCACCAGCCCCAGCATTTT.